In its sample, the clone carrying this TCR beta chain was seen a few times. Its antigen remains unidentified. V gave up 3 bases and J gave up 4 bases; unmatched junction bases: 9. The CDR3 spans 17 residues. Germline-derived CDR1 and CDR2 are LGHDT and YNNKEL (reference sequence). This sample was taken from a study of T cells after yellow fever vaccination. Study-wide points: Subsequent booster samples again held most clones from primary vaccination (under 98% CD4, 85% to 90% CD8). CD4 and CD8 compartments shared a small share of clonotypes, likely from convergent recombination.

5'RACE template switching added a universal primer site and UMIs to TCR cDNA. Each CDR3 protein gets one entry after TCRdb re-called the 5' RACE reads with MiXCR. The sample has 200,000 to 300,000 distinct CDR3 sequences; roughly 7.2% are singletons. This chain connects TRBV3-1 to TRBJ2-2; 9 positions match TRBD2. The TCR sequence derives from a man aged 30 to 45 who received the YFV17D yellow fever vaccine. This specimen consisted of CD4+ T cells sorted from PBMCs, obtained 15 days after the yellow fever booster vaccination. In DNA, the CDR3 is TGTGCCAGCAGCCAGTACTATAGCGGGAGAGGCACCGGGGAGCTGTTTTTT. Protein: CASSQYYSGRGTGELFF.